A selection of T cell receptor beta chains follows, all from one sample in a study of neurological immune-mediated disorders. TCRdb recomputed calls from the 5' RACE reads with MiXCR, one row per CDR3 protein. The table records 50,000 or so distinct CDR3 sequences, 3% to 3.5% of them present only once. Sequencing was performed on PBMCs. The origin of the receptors is a man aged 40-49 years with multiple sclerosis. The CDR3 runs from the conserved cysteine through the conserved F or W. Fields, in order: D gene, clone size, V gene, J gene, CDR3 DNA, CDR3 protein. D genes are given only for firm matches. Part of the rows lack a size; the others show once, few, many or a class for expanded clones.

>.|.|TRBV20-1|TRBJ1-1
TGCAGTGCTAGAGATCCGCAGGGGTGGAACACTGAAGCTTTCTTT
CSARDPQGWNTEAFF
>TRBD1|many|TRBV5-5|TRBJ1-5
TGTGCCAGCAGCTCCCAAGAAGGACAGGGGGATCAGCCCCAGAATTTT
CASSSQEGQGDQPQNF
>.|many|TRBV6-4|TRBJ2-2
TGTGCCAGCAGTGACTCTGACACCGGGGAGCTGTTTTTT
CASSDSDTGELFF
>.|many|TRBV5-1|TRBJ2-3
TGCGCCAGCAGCTTGGCCCTAGCCTGGACAGATACGCAGTATTTT
CASSLALAWTDTQYF
>TRBD1|many|TRBV6-1|TRBJ1-1
TGTGCCAGCAGGGGGACAGACCATGAGGACACTGAAGCTTTCTTT
CASRGTDHEDTEAFF
>.|.|TRBV20-1|TRBJ2-1
TGCAGTGCTCACGACAGCGGCGATGAGCAGTTCTTC
CSAHDSGDEQFF
>TRBD1|many|TRBV5-1|TRBJ1-2
TGCGCCAGCAGCGCCCAAGGGGGCGAGGGCTACACCTTC
CASSAQGGEGYTF
>TRBD1|many|TRBV11-3|TRBJ1-1
TGTGCCAGCGTCGTGCGCCGAAATACGGGACAGGGGGCATTTGAAGCTTTCTTT
CASVVRRNTGQGAFEAFF
>.|many|TRBV12-3/TRBV12-4|TRBJ1-5
TGTGCCAGCAGTTCAGGTGGACAGCTCAATCAGCCCCAGCATTTT
CASSSGGQLNQPQHF
>TRBD2|many|TRBV12-3/TRBV12-4|TRBJ2-7
TGTGCCAGCAGCCCCGATTCTAGCGGGGGGGCCTACGAGCAGTACTTC
CASSPDSSGGAYEQYF
>TRBD1|many|TRBV18|TRBJ2-1
TGTGCCAGCTCACCAACAGGGGTGGTTGAGCAGTTCTTC
CASSPTGVVEQFF
>.|many|TRBV5-1|TRBJ2-5
TGCGCCAGCAGCTTGGTAATGGGGAACCAAGAGACCCAGTACTTC
CASSLVMGNQETQYF
>TRBD1|few|TRBV12-3/TRBV12-4|TRBJ2-7
TGTGCCAGCAGTACGACAGGGGACGAGCAGTACTTC
CASSTTGDEQYF
>.|many|TRBV7-9|TRBJ2-7
TGTGCCAGCAGCCCGACCTTCGGTGGGCAGTACTTC
CASSPTFGGQYF
>.|many|TRBV20-1|TRBJ2-7
TGCAGTGCTAGGGGGCAGGCGGCCGAGCAGTACTTC
CSARGQAAEQYF
>.|many|TRBV5-1|TRBJ1-1
TGCGCCAGCAGCTTGGGGGACGGCAACACTGAAGCTTTCTTT
CASSLGDGNTEAFF
>TRBD1|many|TRBV28|TRBJ2-7
TGTGCCAGCCTTGGGACAGGGGCTTCCTACGAGCAGTACTTC
CASLGTGASYEQYF
>TRBD1|many|TRBV18|TRBJ1-2
TGTGCCAGCTCGCCTTCGGCAGGGGGGAACTATGGCTACACCTTC
CASSPSAGGNYGYTF
>TRBD1|many|TRBV5-1|TRBJ1-2
TGCGCCAGCAGCACCGGGACAGGGATGGAAGGCTACACCTTC
CASSTGTGMEGYTF
>.|many|TRBV5-1|TRBJ1-5
TGCGCCAGCAGGGAAGATAGCAATCAGCCCCAGCATTTT
CASREDSNQPQHF
>TRBD1|many|TRBV12-3/TRBV12-4|TRBJ2-7
TGTGCCAGCAGGAGGACAGGGTTTGAGCAGTACTTC
CASRRTGFEQYF
>.|many|TRBV12-3/TRBV12-4|TRBJ2-7
TGTGCCAGCAGTTATAACGTCGCCTACGAGCAGTACTTC
CASSYNVAYEQYF
>.|many|TRBV23-1|TRBJ2-5
TGCGCCAGCAGTCAACGTACGGGGGTAAAAATAAACCAAGAGACCCAGTACTTC
CASSQRTGVKINQETQYF
>.|many|TRBV5-1|TRBJ2-7
TGCGCCAGCAGGGGCGGATCCTACGAGCAGTACTTC
CASRGGSYEQYF
>.|many|TRBV7-9|TRBJ2-5
TGTGCCAGCAGCTTAGGGGGGACCCCGTACCAAGAGACCCAGTACTTC
CASSLGGTPYQETQYF
>TRBD2|many|TRBV29-1|TRBJ2-3
TGCAGCGTTGAAGGGACTAGCGGGGACACAGATACGCAGTATTTT
CSVEGTSGDTDTQYF
>TRBD2|many|TRBV7-8|TRBJ2-5
TGTGCCAGCGGGGGGGTACGAGAGACCCAGTACTTC
CASGGVRETQYF
>.|many|TRBV5-1|TRBJ2-1
TGCGCCAGCAGCTTCGGGGGAGCCTCGGGGAATGAGCAGTTCTTC
CASSFGGASGNEQFF
>.|many|TRBV5-1|TRBJ1-2
TGCGCCAGCAGCAGAGATACTAACTATGGCTACACCTTC
CASSRDTNYGYTF
>.|many|TRBV29-1|TRBJ1-1
TGCAGCACCTCCGTGACGGGGTCCATGAACACTGAAGCTTTCTTT
CSTSVTGSMNTEAFF
>.|many|TRBV7-6|TRBJ1-4
TGTGCCAGCAGCGGTTGGCGGAGCGCTAATGAAAAACTGTTTTTT
CASSGWRSANEKLFF
>TRBD1|many|TRBV20-1|TRBJ1-6
TGCAGTGCTAGAGGGGTGGACAGGGCTGATTCACCCCTCCACTTT
CSARGVDRADSPLHF
>.|many|TRBV5-5|TRBJ2-6
TGTGCCAGCAGCTTGGGCCCCATTATAGACTCTGGGGCCAACGTCCTGACTTTC
CASSLGPIIDSGANVLTF
>.|many|TRBV7-3|TRBJ2-2
TGTGCCAGCAGCTCACAGGGTGTGGAGCTGTTTTTT
CASSSQGVELFF
>.|few|TRBV5-1|TRBJ2-2
TGCGCCAGCAGCGGAGACTTAACGGGGGAGGGGGAGCTGTTTTTT
CASSGDLTGEGELFF
>.|many|TRBV20-1|TRBJ1-4
TGCAGTGCTCCCTCGGGGGGCGCAACTAATGAAAAACTGTTTTTT
CSAPSGGATNEKLFF
>.|many|TRBV4-1|TRBJ1-2
TGCGCCAGCAGCCAAGTTGGGGGTGCCTACACCTTC
CASSQVGGAYTF
>TRBD1|many|TRBV18|TRBJ2-7
TGTGCCAGCTCACCGGGACAGGGGTTATCCTACGAGCAGTACTTC
CASSPGQGLSYEQYF
>TRBD1|many|TRBV6-5|TRBJ2-7
TGTGCCAGCAGTTACTCGAGGGGTATGGGGACAGCGTCCTACGAGCAGTACTTC
CASSYSRGMGTASYEQYF
>.|many|TRBV19|TRBJ2-7
TGTGCCAGTAGTATTGGCGGTTACGAGCAGTACTTC
CASSIGGYEQYF
>.|many|TRBV5-6|TRBJ2-3
TGTGCCAGCAGCTTTCAGCGGGATACGCAGTATTTT
CASSFQRDTQYF
>.|many|TRBV20-1|TRBJ1-4
TGCAGTGCTAGAAACCTGAATGAAAAACTGTTTTTT
CSARNLNEKLFF
>TRBD2|many|TRBV7-9|TRBJ2-3
TGTGCCAGCAGCTTAGGCCGCATAGCGGGGGCGATCACAGATACGCAGTATTTT
CASSLGRIAGAITDTQYF
>.|many|TRBV12-3/TRBV12-4|TRBJ1-4
TGTGCCAGCAGTTTACCGGGAATGGAAAAACTGTTTTTT
CASSLPGMEKLFF
>TRBD1|many|TRBV10-2|TRBJ2-3
TGCGCCAGCAGTGAGGCGACAGGGTCATTAGTGGGAGATACGCAGTATTTT
CASSEATGSLVGDTQYF
>.|many|TRBV7-2|TRBJ1-2
TGTGCCAGCAGCACTGTGGCAGGGACTCAAGGCTACACCTTC
CASSTVAGTQGYTF
>.|many|TRBV28|TRBJ1-3
TGTGCCAGCAGTTTGGGGGGTCGGGGTCGGAGCTCTGGAAACACCATATATTTT
CASSLGGRGRSSGNTIYF
>TRBD1|many|TRBV12-3/TRBV12-4|TRBJ2-7
TGTGCCAGCAGCTGGGGGGACAGGGAATCCTACGAGCAGTACTTC
CASSWGDRESYEQYF
>.|many|TRBV5-1|TRBJ1-1
TGCGCCAGCAGCCAAACGGGGAGGGTCCCATATGAAGCTTTCTTT
CASSQTGRVPYEAFF
>.|many|TRBV20-1|TRBJ1-6
.
CSAGDWGTGSPLNF
>TRBD1|many|TRBV12-3/TRBV12-4|TRBJ1-2
TGTGCCAGCAGTACAGGGGGTGCAAACTATGGCTACACCTTC
CASSTGGANYGYTF
>.|many|TRBV13|TRBJ1-1
TGTGCCAGCAGCAAGGGGGGGACTGAAGCTTTCTTT
CASSKGGTEAFF
>.|many|TRBV7-9|TRBJ1-5
TGTGCCAGCTCCCAGGGAGAGACTAGCAATCAGCCCCAGCATTTT
CASSQGETSNQPQHF
>TRBD2|many|TRBV5-1|TRBJ2-1
TGCGCCAGCAGCTCGAAGATCGGCGGGGGGCCCTACAATGAGCAGTTCTTC
CASSSKIGGGPYNEQFF
>.|many|TRBV20-1|TRBJ2-7
TGCAGTGCCCTCCTCCCAGTAGCCTACGAGCAGTACTTC
CSALLPVAYEQYF